These 13 T cell receptor beta chains were sequenced from one sample in a study of control samples from healthy donors and cancer patients. Assay: immunoSEQ multiplex PCR; the TCRdb copy retains only in-frame clones and omits some. The sample shows some 120,000 clones, about 92% of them seen only once. The sample consisted of PBMCs. Receptors were obtained from a man between 45 and 60 years old with head and neck cancer.

This chain uses TRBV9 with TRBJ1-2; possible D gene TRBD1, 5 bases. This CDR3 is built from 15 residues. Deletions cut 3 bases from V and 3 bases from J, with 15 bases between. CDR1 and CDR2 (germline): SGDLS, YYNGEE. CDR3 protein: CASSEPSGGHYGYTF. CDR3 nucleotide sequence: TGTGCCAGCAGCGAACCGTCGGGGGGACACTATGGCTACACCTTC. Drawing the rest from reference TRBV9 and TRBJ1-2, the complete variable domain is DSGVTQTPKHLITATGQRVTLRCSPRSGDLSVYWYQQSLDQGLQFLIQYYNGEERAKGNILERFSAQQFPDLHSELNLSSLELGDSALYFCASSEPSGGHYGYTFGSGTRLTVV.

This clone occurred a few times. CDR3 sequence (DNA): TGTGCCAGTAGGACGGACAGGGGACCTTCTATGGGCTACACCTTC. Its translation: CASRTDRGPSMGYTF. This chain connects TRBV19 to TRBJ1-2; 9 bases agree with TRBD1. V gave up 6 bases and J gave up 8 bases; unmatched junction bases: 13. Germline CDR1 reads LNHDA; CDR2 reads SQIVND (reference sequence). CDR3 length: 15 amino acids.

The rearrangement uses TRBV29-1 and TRBJ1-1; TRBD1 agrees at 8 bases. Unmatched junction bases numbered 5, after V lost 4 bases and J lost 4 bases. The CDR3 runs 13 residues. Germline lookup yields CDR1 SQVTM and CDR2 ANQGSEA. This CDR3 is CSVAGGAGTEAFF. As DNA, the CDR3 is TGCAGCGTTGCAGGGGGCGCGGGCACTGAAGCTTTCTTT.

The rearrangement uses TRBV30 and TRBJ2-2; D not certain. The CDR3 extends over 12 amino acids. CDR1 is GTSNPN and CDR2 is SVGIG in the germline V gene (reference sequence). The V and J ends lost 2 bases and 9 bases respectively, with 10 bases between them. The DNA for the CDR3 is TGTGCCTGGAGTCCTCATCGGAGGGAGCTGTTTTTT. Residues: CAWSPHRRELFF.

This chain links TRBV30 with TRBJ1-5, with 8 bases lining up with TRBD1. This CDR3 comprises 15 residues. Germline V gene lookup returns CDR1 GTSNPN and CDR2 SVGIG (reference sequence). V was pared by 4 bases and J by 2 bases, with 7 bases of the junction left unmatched. The CDR3 nucleotides read TGTGCCTGGACTGTCAGGGGACAGGGCAATCAGCCCCAGCATTTT. Translated, it gives CAWTVRGQGNQPQHF.

The chain uses TRBV18 and TRBJ1-2; a weak D match, TRBD1 (5 bases). Germline V lookup: CDR1 KGHSH, CDR2 LQKENI. Trimming stripped 1 base from V and 8 bases from J, with 23 bases between. This CDR3 has 17 residues. CDR3: CASSPLQSATDSRGYTF. The CDR3 nucleotides read TGTGCCAGCTCACCACTCCAATCCGCGACAGACAGCCGAGGCTACACCTTC.

The chain joins TRBV27 to TRBJ1-6; D remains ambiguous. CDR1 is MNHEY, CDR2 SMNVEV, per germline (reference sequence). The V end lost 6 bases, the J end lost 0 bases, and 15 bases lay between the germline ends. The CDR3 has 17 amino acids. The CDR3 sequence: CASSFGLGSSYNSPLHF. In nucleotides, the CDR3 is TGTGCCAGCAGCTTCGGGTTGGGGAGCTCCTATAATTCACCCCTCCACTTT.

The chain couples TRBV3-1 (or the pseudogene TRBV3-2) to TRBJ1-6; 8 bases fit TRBD1. Germline V lookup: CDR1 LGHDT, CDR2 YNNKEL (reference sequence). V lost 0 bases, J lost 10 bases, and 8 bases stayed unmatched. The CDR3 consists of 16 residues. The CDR3 DNA follows: TGTGCCAGCAGCCAAGATCTCACAGGGGGTGGATCACCCCTCCACTTT. It specifies CASSQDLTGGGSPLHF.

The chain has TRBV30 and TRBJ1-3; TRBD1 is a possible D gene (6 bases). This CDR3 contains 13 residues. The V end was cut by 3 bases, the J end by 7 bases, with 13 bases between. Germline CDR1 and CDR2: GTSNPN and SVGIG (reference sequence). CDR3 sequence reads: CAWSLGGINTIYF. The CDR3 DNA reads TGTGCCTGGAGCTTAGGGGGTATTAACACCATATATTTT. The complete variable domain, with remaining parts taken from reference TRBV30 and TRBJ1-3, reads SQTIHQWPATLVQPVGSPLSLECTVEGTSNPNLYWYRQAAGRGLQLLFYSVGIGQISSEVPQNLSASRPQDRQFILSSKKLLLSDSGFYLCAWSLGGINTIYFGEGSWLTVV.

The chain combines TRBV21-1 with TRBJ2-7; the listed D gene, TRBD1, was not tested against the DNA. TRBV21-1 is a pseudogene. The CDR3 is 14 residues long. The CDR3 sequence is CASSPGDRAYEQYF. CDR3 bases: TGTGCCAGCAGCCCAGGGGACAGGGCCTACGAGCAGTACTTC.

The chain has TRBV6-2 or TRBV6-3 and TRBJ2-3; 12 nucleotides line up with TRBD2. The CDR3 sequence is 18 residues long. The trim removed 4 bases at V and 2 bases at J, leaving 10 bases unmatched. Germline CDR1 reads MNHEY; CDR2 reads SVGEGT. This chain's CDR3 is CASSWASGGASNTDTQYF. The CDR3 DNA sequence: TGTGCCAGCAGTTGGGCTAGCGGGGGGGCTTCGAACACAGATACGCAGTATTTT.

The rearrangement joins TRBV12-3 or TRBV12-4 to TRBJ2-7, with 10 bases fitting TRBD2. With 8 bases clipped from V and 3 bases from J, the junction kept 4 bases outside the gene matches. The CDR3 runs to 13 residues. CDR3 residues: CASGIAGGYEQYF. The CDR3 bases are TGTGCCAGCGGGATAGCGGGGGGCTACGAGCAGTACTTC.

This clone showed up just a few times. The chain employs TRBV4-3 and TRBJ1-1, with D hard to call. Trimming pared 0 bases from V and 0 bases from J, leaving 2 bases between. Germline CDR1 and CDR2: LGHNA and YSLEER. The CDR3 runs to 13 residues. The CDR3 region is CASSQDMNTEAFF. The DNA of the CDR3 is TGCGCCAGCAGCCAAGATATGAACACTGAAGCTTTCTTT.